This TCR beta chain came from a study of blood T cell repertoires in COVID-19. Study-level information: Samples taken during acute and convalescent COVID-19 were collected in the United States, Italy and Spain. T cells, B-cell-depleted T cells, or PBMCs supplied cDNA or gDNA.

The sample holds one count of this clone. Methods used by the authors: Estimated nucleated cell counts came from reference gene primer amplification. The repertoire was sequenced with immunoSEQ multiplex PCR; TCRdb's copy has only in-frame clones and lacks some. V, J and clone size derive from that table, while D and trimming were established from the DNA sequence. The table shows some 200,000 clones, with just under 85% occurring only once. This clonotype originated in a woman in her forties or fifties with active or convalescent COVID-19. Sequencing was carried out using peripheral blood.

The CDR3 sequence: CASSPYGTGENEGYGYTF. CDR3 sequence (DNA): TGCGCCAGCAGCCCGTACGGGACAGGGGAAAACGAGGGCTATGGCTACACCTTC. The rearrangement joins TRBV5-1 to TRBJ1-2; 10 bases map to TRBD1. CDR1 and CDR2 from the germline V gene are SGHRS and YFSETQ. After removal of 4 bases from V and 4 bases from J, the junction contained 16 bases not matched to a gene. The CDR3 length is 18 residues.